This paragraph reports one T cell receptor (beta chain). As yet, its antigen is unknown. The data belong to a study of cytomegalovirus exposure and HLA in healthy donors. Study as a whole: The Caucasian-associated ancestry cluster held roughly 78% of approximately 400 genotyped donors.

Whole-study results and caveats: In a later analysis, a missense DCLRE1C variant was linked to TCR beta V- and J-gene trimming.

J was trimmed by 5 bases and V by 3 bases; bases with no gene match: 12. This CDR3 is built from 17 residues. CDR1 and CDR2 (germline): SGHRS, YFSETQ. Vbeta (60) and Jbeta (13) primers were used in the PCR. TCRdb's table, derived via immunoSEQ multiplex PCR, lists solely in-frame clones and lacks some. This repertoire shows about 140,000 clones, around 82% found once; its top ten account for 2% to 2.5%. The clonotype was recovered from a man aged 50 to 60 in good health and CMV-seronegative. This chain joins TRBV5-1 and TRBJ2-5; TRBD1 aligns across 11 bases. The sample comprised PBMCs. The CDR3 DNA sequence: TGCGCCAGCAGCTGGGGAACCGGACAGGGGGCTCGGGAGACCCAGTACTTC. Translating gives CASSWGTGQGARETQYF.